Detailed here is one T cell receptor beta chain. This sample is part of a study of blood T cell repertoires in COVID-19. Study as a whole: T cells, B-cell-depleted T cells, or PBMCs provided the cDNA or gDNA that served as material.

The CDR3 has 13 amino acids. Trimming stripped 4 bases from V and 4 bases from J, with 11 bases between. Looked up from germline, CDR1 is SGHRS and CDR2 is YFSETQ. TCRdb keeps only in-frame clones here, not all; method: immunoSEQ multiplex PCR. Among roughly 110,000 clones listed, more than 85% were seen once. Specimen: peripheral blood. This sequence was found in a human donor with acute or convalescent COVID-19. The donor label of this sample is uncertain. The gene calls are TRBV5-1 and TRBJ1-1; D is ambiguous. The CDR3 spells CASSAQPGTEAFF. The CDR3, as DNA: TGCGCCAGCAGCGCCCAACCAGGCACTGAAGCTTTCTTT. Full variable domain (remainder filled in from reference TRBV5-1 and TRBJ1-1): KAGVTQTPRYLIKTRGQQVTLSCSPISGHRSVSWYQQTPGQGLQFLFEYFSETQRNKGNFPGRFSGRQFSNSRSEMNVSTLELGDSALYLCASSAQPGTEAFFGQGTRLTVV.